The clone carrying this T cell receptor (beta chain) was seen repeatedly, ten times or more. The target antigen is unknown. These data originate in a study of T cells in Graves' hyperthyroidism and ophthalmopathy. As for the study in general: Peripheral blood was obtained at initial diagnosis, preceding any treatment.

V trimming: 6 bases; J trimming: 3 bases; junction bases outside the gene matches: 7. Germline V gene lookup returns CDR1 MDHEN and CDR2 SYDVKM. The CDR3 covers 14 residues. With duration under 3 months, ophthalmopathy was active: Clinical Activity Score at least 3, NOSPECS at least 4. Amplified TCR beta CDR3 regions derived from RNA transcripts. Researchers ran a first-round RT-PCR on the TCR CDR3 using the HTBI primer set. From the multiplex PCR reads, TCRdb called clonotypes with MiXCR, one entry per CDR3 protein. The sample lists about 350,000 distinct CDR3 sequences, about a sixth occurring once. Study-level results: Ophthalmopathy was told apart from stable hyperthyroidism by a 13 V-J model.

Sequenced input: blood. The sequence came from a woman aged 40 to 50 with Graves' ophthalmopathy. The V gene is TRBV28, the J gene TRBJ2-7; 8 nucleotides line up with TRBD1. The CDR3: CASSQQGGFYEQYF. The CDR3 DNA is TGTGCCAGCAGCCAACAGGGGGGATTCTACGAGCAGTACTTC.